These T cell receptor beta chains were read from a single sample in a study of blood T cell repertoires in COVID-19. The data were produced by immunoSEQ multiplex PCR, yet TCRdb's version contains in-frame clones alone and is incomplete. The repertoire includes 150,000 to 200,000 clones, roughly 91% of them detected once, and around 2.1% sits in the top ten. Sequences were obtained from peripheral blood. Receptors originate from a man aged 18 to 30 with acute or convalescent COVID-19. CDR3s include the opening cysteine and the closing phenylalanine or tryptophan. Each record gives: V gene, D gene, J gene, clone size, CDR3 DNA, CDR3 protein. The D gene is left open where the match is weak. The listing skips clone size in some rows; elsewhere it reads once, few, many or a size class.

>TRBV24-1|TRBD1|TRBJ1-2|NA
TGTGCCACCACGGACAGGGGATCGGAAGGCTACACCTTC
CATTDRGSEGYTF
>TRBV5-1|NA|TRBJ1-3|NA
TGCGCCAGCAGCCTAAGGGTAGGGGAGGATACTGGAAACACCATATATTTT
CASSLRVGEDTGNTIYF
>TRBV7-2|NA|TRBJ1-6|NA
TGTGCCAGCAGCTTAGTCGAGTACTCCTATAATTCACCCCTCCACTTT
CASSLVEYSYNSPLHF
>TRBV14|NA|TRBJ2-5|NA
TGTGCCAGCAGCCAAGGGGGCTCAAAGACCCAGTACTTC
CASSQGGSKTQYF
>TRBV5-1|TRBD1|TRBJ2-1|NA
TGCGCCAGCACCGCCACAGGGGGCTCCTACAATGAGCAGTTCTTC
CASTATGGSYNEQFF
>TRBV30|TRBD1|TRBJ2-7|NA
TGTGCCTGGAGTGATGACAGGGGCGAGCAGTACTTC
CAWSDDRGEQYF
>TRBV7-6|NA|TRBJ2-1|NA
TGTGCCAGCAGCTTACCCGGAGCACAAAACAATGAGCAGTTCTTC
CASSLPGAQNNEQFF
>TRBV5-6|NA|TRBJ2-3|NA
TGTGCCAGCAGCTTGGTTCTCGTCGGGACAGATACGCAGTATTTT
CASSLVLVGTDTQYF
>TRBV6-4|NA|TRBJ2-6|NA
TGTGCCAGCAGTGAGAGCTCTGGGGCCAACGTCCTGACTTTC
CASSESSGANVLTF
>TRBV5-8|NA|TRBJ1-3|NA
TGTGCCAGCAGCATGAGAGGTGGTGCCTCTGGAAACACCATATATTTT
CASSMRGGASGNTIYF
>TRBV7-7|NA|TRBJ2-5|NA
TGTGCCAGCAGCTGGGGGCAGGGGGGAGGAGAGACCCAGTACTTC
CASSWGQGGGETQYF
>TRBV9|NA|TRBJ1-3|NA
TGTGCCAGCAGCGCCATGACAGTCTCTGGAAACACCATATATTTT
CASSAMTVSGNTIYF
>TRBV5-1|NA|TRBJ2-6|NA
TGCGCCAGCAGCTTGCAACTTGGGGCCAACGTCCTGACTTTC
CASSLQLGANVLTF
>TRBV7-6|NA|TRBJ1-1|NA
TGTGCCAGCAGTCCCGAGGGTATCCTCATGAACACTGAAGCTTTCTTT
CASSPEGILMNTEAFF
>TRBV7-6|TRBD1|TRBJ2-1|NA
TGTGCCAGCAGGCAAACAGGGGACCCCTACAATGAGCAGTTCTTC
CASRQTGDPYNEQFF
>TRBV11-3|TRBD1|TRBJ2-7|NA
TGTGCCAGCAGCTTTGCACAGGGGGCGTCCGAGCAGTACTTC
CASSFAQGASEQYF
>TRBV7-8|NA|TRBJ2-2|NA
TGTGCCAGCAGCCGGGCAAAGGACTCCCACACCGGGGAGCTGTTTTTT
CASSRAKDSHTGELFF
>TRBV19|TRBD1|TRBJ1-1|NA
TGTGCCAGTAGTATGGGCCGGACAGGACAGGGCCGGACTGAAGCTTTCTTT
CASSMGRTGQGRTEAFF
>TRBV18|NA|TRBJ1-5|NA
TGTGCCAGCTCACCGGACTTAGGTCAGCCCCAGCATTTT
CASSPDLGQPQHF
>TRBV10-2|TRBD2|TRBJ2-5|NA
TGCGCCAGCAGTGGCCAGCGGGGGACTAGCGGCCAAGAGACCCAGTACTTC
CASSGQRGTSGQETQYF
>TRBV29-1|NA|TRBJ1-4|NA
TGCAGCGTTAAACGGGATGAAAAACTGTTTTTT
CSVKRDEKLFF
>TRBV27|TRBD2|TRBJ2-1|NA
TGTGCCAGCAGTTTCCGGGGGGGATCCTACAATGAGCAGTTCTTC
CASSFRGGSYNEQFF
>TRBV30|TRBD2|TRBJ2-1|NA
TGTGCCTGGAGAACCGGGACTAGGAGCAATGAGCAGTTCTTC
CAWRTGTRSNEQFF
>TRBV19|NA|TRBJ2-7|NA
TGTGCCAGTAGTCCCTCGACTTTCTCCTACGAGCAGTACTTC
CASSPSTFSYEQYF
>TRBV27|NA|TRBJ1-1|NA
TGTGCCAGCAGTTTATCGGTCCGGGGTTACATGAACACTGAAGCTTTCTTT
CASSLSVRGYMNTEAFF
>TRBV11-2|TRBD2|TRBJ2-7|NA
TGTGCCAGCAGCGCCTTAGCGGGAGAACCCTACGAGCAGTACTTC
CASSALAGEPYEQYF
>TRBV3-1/TRBV3-2|NA|TRBJ1-1|NA
TGTGCCAGCAGCCCCTTCGGGTTGAACACTGAAGCTTTCTTT
CASSPFGLNTEAFF
>TRBV27|NA|TRBJ1-5|NA
TGTGCCAGCAGTTTGGGGCCTTACGGACAGCCCCAGCATTTT
CASSLGPYGQPQHF
>TRBV7-8|TRBD2|TRBJ2-7|NA
TGTGCCAGCAGCTCCATCCGACTAGCGGGGGATCACGAGCAGTACTTC
CASSSIRLAGDHEQYF
>TRBV7-9|NA|TRBJ1-2|few
TGTGCCAGCAGCTTAGGGTACGGGGGTCATGGCTACACCTTC
CASSLGYGGHGYTF
>TRBV29-1|NA|TRBJ2-5|NA
TGCAGCGTAGCGACTAGTGAGGAGACCCAGTACTTC
CSVATSEETQYF
>TRBV3-1/TRBV3-2|NA|TRBJ2-2|once
TGTGCCAGCAGCCTAGGACTTTACACCGGGGAGCTGTTTTTT
CASSLGLYTGELFF
>TRBV29-1|TRBD1|TRBJ2-3|NA
TGCAGCGTCCTGACAGGGACAGATACGCAGTATTTT
CSVLTGTDTQYF
>TRBV30|TRBD1|TRBJ2-3|NA
TGTGCCTGGAGGGGACAGGGCACAGATACGCAGTATTTT
CAWRGQGTDTQYF
>TRBV19|NA|TRBJ2-7|NA
TGTGCCAGTAGCCAGGGACAAGGAATGGTCTACGAGCAGTACTTC
CASSQGQGMVYEQYF
>TRBV5-4|TRBD2|TRBJ2-7|NA
TGTGCCAGCAGCCGAGCGGGAGGCTCCTACGAGCAGTACTTC
CASSRAGGSYEQYF
>TRBV4-1|NA|TRBJ1-1|once
TGCGCCAGCAGCCAAGGCGATCGGTTCATGAGAGACACTGAAGCTTTCTTT
CASSQGDRFMRDTEAFF
>TRBV3-1/TRBV3-2|NA|TRBJ1-1|NA
TGTGCCAGCAGCAGACAGGCTCGGAACACTGAAGCTTTCTTT
CASSRQARNTEAFF
>TRBV5-6|TRBD1|TRBJ1-2|NA
TGTGCCAGCAGTCCCGGGACAGGGTACTATGGCTACACCTTC
CASSPGTGYYGYTF
>TRBV9|NA|TRBJ2-2|NA
TGTGCCAGCAGCGTAGTGACAAACACCGGGGAGCTGTTTTTT
CASSVVTNTGELFF
>TRBV6-6|NA|TRBJ1-2|NA
TGTGCCAGCAGAACCCGACAGTACTATGGCTACACCTTC
CASRTRQYYGYTF
>TRBV6-5|NA|TRBJ1-4|NA
TGTGCCAGCAGTCGACAGCCAACTAATGAAAAACTGTTTTTT
CASSRQPTNEKLFF
>TRBV24-1|TRBD1|TRBJ2-3|NA
TGTGCCACCAGTGCACAGGGGACCACAGATACGCAGTATTTT
CATSAQGTTDTQYF
>TRBV27|TRBD1|TRBJ1-5|few
TGTGCCAGCAGTTATACAGGGGGGCATCAGCCCCAGCATTTT
CASSYTGGHQPQHF
>TRBV19|TRBD1|TRBJ1-5|NA
TGTGCCAGTGAACGGACAGGAGAAAATCAGCCCCAGCATTTT
CASERTGENQPQHF
>TRBV6-6|NA|TRBJ1-3|few
TGTGCCAGCAGTTACTACTCAGGCCTTGGAAACACCATATATTTT
CASSYYSGLGNTIYF
>TRBV5-1|TRBD2|TRBJ2-5|NA
TGCGCCAGCAGCTGGACCCCCGGGGGGACCCAAGAGACCCAGTACTTC
CASSWTPGGTQETQYF
>TRBV5-4|TRBD1|TRBJ2-7|NA
TGTGCCAGCAGCTTGGGGGACAGGGGGCACTACGAGCAGTACTTC
CASSLGDRGHYEQYF
>TRBV5-1|TRBD1|TRBJ1-2|NA
TGCGCCAGCAGAAGACAGGGACAGCGATTAGCTAACTATGGCTACACCTTC
CASRRQGQRLANYGYTF
>TRBV19|TRBD1|TRBJ1-5|few
TGTGCCAGTACCCCAGGGGGCAGGTCTAATCAGCCCCAGCATTTT
CASTPGGRSNQPQHF
>TRBV6-5|TRBD1|TRBJ1-1|NA
TGTGCCAGCAGGGGGACAGGGGGGCTGAACACTGAAGCTTTCTTT
CASRGTGGLNTEAFF
>TRBV9|NA|TRBJ1-1|NA
TGTGCCAGCAGCGTAGAAGGGAGGAACACTGAAGCTTTCTTT
CASSVEGRNTEAFF
>TRBV30|NA|TRBJ1-1|NA
TGTGCCTGGAGTGTACAGCTGAACACTGAAGCTTTCTTT
CAWSVQLNTEAFF
>TRBV13|TRBD1|TRBJ2-7|NA
TGTGCCAGCAGCTTCCGGGACAGCTCCTACGAGCAGTACTTC
CASSFRDSSYEQYF
>TRBV5-6|NA|TRBJ1-2|NA
TGTGCCAGCAGCGCACCGTGGAGGGGTAACTATGGCTACACCTTC
CASSAPWRGNYGYTF
>TRBV21-1|NA|TRBJ1-5|few
TGTGCCAGCAGCACCCGGAGGGGACAGGGCCGACAGCCCCAGCATTTT
CASSTRRGQGRQPQHF
>TRBV29-1|NA|TRBJ1-2|NA
TGCAGCGTTCACGTCCACGCAGAGAGGAACTATGGCTACACCTTC
CSVHVHAERNYGYTF
>TRBV29-1|TRBD2|TRBJ2-2|NA
TGCAGCGGTCAGCGGGAGGGTTCCACCGGGGAGCTGTTTTTT
CSGQREGSTGELFF
>TRBV19|NA|TRBJ2-3|NA
TGTGCCAGTAGTAAGTTTCAACAGGGTGCAGATACGCAGTATTTT
CASSKFQQGADTQYF
>TRBV30|NA|TRBJ1-2|NA
TGTGCCTGGAGGGTGGTTACAGCAACTGGCAGCTACACCTTC
CAWRVVTATGSYTF